Below are 28 T cell receptor beta chains sequenced from a single sample in a study of shared clonotypes between healthy human individuals. Only CD45RO-negative cells positively selected for CCR7 counted as naive CD8 cells, so terminally differentiated effector memory CD45RA+ cells were excluded. The data were produced by immunoSEQ multiplex PCR, yet TCRdb's version contains in-frame clones alone and is incomplete. The sample holds about 2 million clones, about 95% seen once. The sample taken for sequencing was naive CD8+ T cells sorted from blood. The receptor set was obtained from a man aged 18-30 years in good health.

V gene TRBV14 combines with J gene TRBJ2-7, with 10 bases matching TRBD2. The V and J ends lost 0 bases and 3 bases, in that order; junction bases with no gene match: 14. The CDR3 has 19 residues. Germline-derived CDR1 and CDR2 are SGHDN and FVKESK. DNA of the CDR3: TGTGCCAGCAGCCAAGAAAGAGCCGGCGGACTAGCGGATTACTACGAGCAGTACTTC. This translates into CASSQERAGGLADYYEQYF.

This clone appeared a single time. The V and J genes are TRBV10-3 and TRBJ1-2, with no clear D. The length of the CDR3 is 13 residues. Trimming removed 10 bases from V and 6 bases from J, with 18 bases in between. Germline V CDR1 and CDR2: ENHRY, SYGVKD. The CDR3 sequence: CATRPLHMDGYTF. CDR3 DNA sequence: TGTGCCACCCGCCCACTCCACATGGATGGCTACACCTTC.

This clone has just one count. The rearrangement uses TRBV9 and TRBJ2-1; 9 bases map to TRBD2. J lost 6 bases, V lost 3 bases, and 4 bases had no gene match. The CDR3 runs to 14 residues. Germline values: CDR1 SGDLS, CDR2 YYNGEE. The CDR3 DNA sequence: TGTGCCAGCAGCGGGACACTAGCGGGCAATGAGCAGTTCTTC. This codes for CASSGTLAGNEQFF.

The V and J genes are TRBV7-2 and TRBJ2-1; D is unresolved. Trimming stripped 3 bases from V and 9 bases from J, with 6 bases between. The germline V gene encodes CDR1 SGHTA and CDR2 FQGNSA. CDR3 length: 11 residues. The CDR3 DNA follows: TGTGCCAGCAGCTTTACTATTGAGCAGTTCTTC. Translated, it gives CASSFTIEQFF.

The rearrangement links TRBV7-8 to TRBJ2-7; maybe TRBD2 (5 bases). Germline values: CDR1 SGHVS, CDR2 FQNEAQ. V was cut by 0 bases and J by 5 bases, with 14 bases left in between. The CDR3 spans 15 residues. CDR3 DNA sequence: TGTGCCAGCAGCTTAGCCATCCGGGGAGCGGACGAGCAGTACTTC. The encoded protein is CASSLAIRGADEQYF.

The chain combines TRBV6-5 with TRBJ2-2; D not resolved. The V end was cut by 5 bases, the J end by 7 bases, with 8 bases between. The CDR3 totals 12 residues. Germline assignment: CDR1 MNHEY and CDR2 SVGAGI. In DNA form, the CDR3 reads TGTGCCAGCAGTCCCTGGGACGGGGAGCTGTTTTTT. Translating it yields CASSPWDGELFF.

Regarding this clone: Other DNA sequences of this sample code for an identical CDR3. The chain joins TRBV6-5 to TRBJ2-7; D is possibly TRBD1 (6 bases). The V gene lost 6 bases and the J gene lost 2 bases, with 11 bases spanning the gap. This CDR3 region has 13 residues. Germline lookup yields CDR1 MNHEY and CDR2 SVGAGI. The DNA for the CDR3 is TGTGCCAGCAGCTTACAGGGACCCTACGAGCAGTACTTC. Encoded protein: CASSLQGPYEQYF.

The J gene is TRBJ1-2, the V gene TRBV5-4, with D unresolved. The V and J ends lost 4 bases and 0 bases respectively, with 10 bases between them. Germline-derived CDR1 and CDR2 are SGHNT and YYREEE (reference sequence). The CDR3 runs 14 residues. DNA of the CDR3: TGTGCCAGCAGCCTGGCGTCTTCTAACTATGGCTACACCTTC. Protein: CASSLASSNYGYTF.

The CDR3: CAPTDASSYEQYF. The CDR3 DNA follows: TGTGCCCCGACGGACGCCTCCTCCTACGAGCAGTACTTC. The chain couples TRBV6-1 to TRBJ2-7; D is undetermined. This CDR3 contains 13 residues. The V end was cut by 11 bases, the J end by 0 bases, with 14 bases between. Germline assignment: CDR1 MNHNS and CDR2 SASEGT.

This chain connects TRBV9 to TRBJ2-7, with D tentatively TRBD2 (6 bases). V was pared by 2 bases and J by 5 bases, with 14 bases between. The CDR3 loop spans 14 amino acids. In germline, CDR1 is SGDLS, CDR2 YYNGEE. CDR3 coding DNA: TGTGCCAGCAGCGTGGACGGGAGTTTCCACGAGCAGTACTTC. As protein: CASSVDGSFHEQYF.

The rearrangement links TRBV10-2 to TRBJ1-6; D uncertain. CDR1 WSHSY and CDR2 SAAADI come from the germline V gene. This CDR3 has 17 residues. V was cut by 3 bases and J by 0 bases, with 12 bases left in between. CDR3 sequence: CASSDYSPSSYNSPLHF. In nucleotides, the CDR3 is TGCGCCAGCAGTGATTACAGCCCTAGCTCCTATAATTCACCCCTCCACTTT.

Concerning this clone: The sample has other DNA sequences that encode this CDR3 too. V gene TRBV4-3 combines with J gene TRBJ1-4; TRBD1 is a possible D gene (5 bases). Germline V lookup: CDR1 LGHNA, CDR2 YSLEER. V was clipped by 0 bases and J by 5 bases, with 13 bases between them. The CDR3 runs to 16 residues. CDR3 in DNA: TGCGCCAGCAGCCAAGAGGGGGAAGGTCTGAATGAAAAACTGTTTTTT. It encodes CASSQEGEGLNEKLFF.

The chain employs TRBV6-5 and TRBJ1-1; D ambiguous. This CDR3 has 12 residues. Germline V gene lookup returns CDR1 MNHEY and CDR2 SVGAGI. The germline V and J ends were trimmed by 6 bases and 4 bases, with 9 bases remaining between them. The CDR3 nucleotides are TGTGCCAGCAGCGACGTTTCCACTGAAGCTTTCTTT. Residues: CASSDVSTEAFF.

This sequence joins TRBV29-1 and TRBJ2-3; 10 nucleotides match TRBD2. The length of the CDR3 is 18 residues. Trimming took 0 bases from V and 4 from J; bases not matched to a gene: 13. From germline, CDR1 is SQVTM and CDR2 ANQGSEA. The CDR3 reads CSVEDLGDSGRMSDTQYF. Written as DNA, the CDR3 is TGCAGCGTTGAAGATCTTGGTGATAGCGGGAGGATGTCAGATACGCAGTATTTT.

The chain is built from TRBV18 and TRBJ2-1, with 7 nucleotides matching TRBD2. V shed 2 bases and J 8 bases; nucleotides not matched to a gene: 9. The CDR3 totals 15 residues. Germline-derived CDR1 and CDR2 are KGHSH and LQKENI. The CDR3 sequence is CASSPATSWLDEQFF. The DNA for the CDR3 is TGTGCCAGCTCACCAGCGACTAGCTGGTTGGATGAGCAGTTCTTC.

This clone was seen a single time. The rearrangement links TRBV5-1 to TRBJ1-4; tentative D call: TRBD1 (6 bases). This CDR3 region has 15 residues. Germline lookup yields CDR1 SGHRS and CDR2 YFSETQ. Deletions cut 4 bases from V and 7 bases from J, with 17 bases between. The CDR3 DNA follows: TGCGCCAGCAGCGGGACGCCGGGGGCGAGTGAAAAACTGTTTTTT. It codes for CASSGTPGASEKLFF.

Concerning this clone itself: This sample includes further DNA sequences coding for the same CDR3. The chain carries TRBV9 and TRBJ2-7, with 14 positions matching TRBD2. CDR1 is SGDLS, CDR2 YYNGEE, per germline. This CDR3 region has 16 residues. V lost 0 bases and J lost 2; bases outside the gene matches: 1. CDR3 protein: CASSVGLAGGTYEQYF. Here the CDR3 DNA reads TGTGCCAGCAGCGTAGGACTAGCGGGGGGGACCTACGAGCAGTACTTC.

The chain combines TRBV11-2 with TRBJ2-7; a weak D match, TRBD1 (5 bases). The germline V and J ends were trimmed by 5 bases and 2 bases, with 10 bases remaining between them. There are 13 residues in the CDR3. CDR1 and CDR2 (germline): SGHAT, FQNNGV. DNA of the CDR3: TGTGCCAGCAGCATAGGGGTTCCCTACGAGCAGTACTTC. Translated: CASSIGVPYEQYF.

This clone appeared once. The chain is built from TRBV6-1 and TRBJ2-7; TRBD2 is a possible D gene (5 bases). Germline values: CDR1 MNHNS, CDR2 SASEGT. This CDR3 comprises 13 residues. Trimming stripped 10 bases from V and 2 bases from J, with 15 bases between. The DNA of the CDR3 is TGTGCCACTGAGGGATCCGCGGCCTACGAGCAGTACTTC. Translated, it gives CATEGSAAYEQYF.

Only one count was recorded for this clone. V gene TRBV27 combines with J gene TRBJ1-5; 12 nucleotides align to TRBD1. Germline CDR1 reads MNHEY; CDR2 reads SMNVEV (reference sequence). The CDR3 sequence is 16 residues long. V gave up 3 bases and J gave up 7 bases; unmatched junction bases: 7. The CDR3 protein is CASSLGQGATGQPQHF. The CDR3, as DNA: TGTGCCAGCAGTTTGGGACAGGGGGCGACGGGACAGCCCCAGCATTTT.

The CDR3 DNA reads as TGTGCCAGCAGCTCCCGGGACAGGGATCCCTACGAGCAGTACTTC. Translation: CASSSRDRDPYEQYF. The chain carries TRBV11-2 and TRBJ2-7; 9 bases align to TRBD1. The CDR3 covers 15 residues. From germline, CDR1 is SGHAT and CDR2 FQNNGV. Germline trimming cut 4 bases from V and 2 bases from J; bases unmatched to any gene: 6.

This clone is a singleton in its sample. V is TRBV11-2 and J is TRBJ2-1; 9 positions match TRBD2. The junction had 16 bases not matched to a gene; V was cut back by 4 bases and J by 9 bases. This CDR3 has 17 residues. CDR1 SGHAT and CDR2 FQNNGV come from the germline V gene. CDR3 DNA: TGTGCCAGCAGCTCTCTCGTCTCTCGGACTAGCGACTTTGAGCAGTTCTTC. Translated: CASSSLVSRTSDFEQFF.

V and J are TRBV5-1 and TRBJ1-1, with D unresolved. The germline gives CDR1 SGHRS, CDR2 YFSETQ. Between the trimmed V and J ends, which lost 0 bases and 6 bases, there was a span of 12 bases. The CDR3 sequence is 14 residues long. The CDR3 DNA follows: TGCGCCAGCAGCTTGGCTACCGATGGGGCTGAAGCTTTCTTT. It specifies CASSLATDGAEAFF.

The V call is TRBV29-1, the J call TRBJ2-3, with a possible D match to TRBD2 (6 bases). The germline gives CDR1 SQVTM, CDR2 ANQGSEA. The V gene lost 2 bases and the J gene lost 10 bases, with 19 bases spanning the gap. This CDR3 region has 14 residues. The CDR3 spells CSVERRDRTTAQYF. The CDR3 DNA follows: TGCAGCGTTGAAAGGAGGGATAGAACTACCGCGCAGTATTTT.

The CDR3 sequence is CASRHPDRETQYF. In DNA form, the CDR3 reads TGTGCCAGCAGACACCCGGACAGAGAGACCCAGTACTTC. The rearrangement uses TRBV11-2 and TRBJ2-5, with D tentatively TRBD1 (6 bases). The CDR3 has 13 amino acids. Germline-derived CDR1 and CDR2 are SGHAT and FQNNGV. Trimming stripped 6 bases from V and 4 bases from J, with 12 bases between.

The V and J genes are TRBV5-8 and TRBJ1-2, with D unresolved. Germline CDR1 is SGHTS and CDR2 is YDEGEE. CDR3 length: 13 amino acids. V shed 0 bases and J shed 7 bases, with 10 bases lying between them. CDR3 DNA: TGTGCCAGCAGCTTGGGGGTTGATCCTGGCTACACCTTC. Translation: CASSLGVDPGYTF.

The CDR3 DNA reads TGTGCCAGCAGCTTAATGGGGGGCGGGAGCACTGAAGCTTTCTTT. This translates into CASSLMGGGSTEAFF. The chain recombines TRBV13 with TRBJ1-1, with D perhaps TRBD1 (6 bases). Germline V lookup: CDR1 PRHDT, CDR2 FYEKMQ (reference sequence). Trimming removed 2 bases at V and 4 bases at J, with 14 bases between. The CDR3 covers 15 residues.

CDR3 nucleotide sequence: TGTGCCAGCAGCCGAAGGGACAGGGGGCGAACAGATACGCAGTATTTT. This encodes CASSRRDRGRTDTQYF. V is TRBV5-6 and J is TRBJ2-3; 12 nucleotides align to TRBD1. CDR1 and CDR2 (germline): SGHDT, YYEEEE. V lost 4 bases to trimming and J lost 3 bases; unmatched junction nucleotides: 6. The CDR3 extends over 16 amino acids.